These 28 T cell receptor beta chains were sequenced from one sample in a study of T cell responses to AZD1222 COVID-19 vaccine. Only in-frame clones appear in the TCRdb table, and some are missing; sequencing was by immunoSEQ multiplex PCR. The table has about 200,000 clones, approximately 86% seen once. The input for sequencing was peripheral blood, taken on day 0 of AZD1222 vaccination. All receptors derive from an adult in good health.

This chain joins TRBV7-3 and TRBJ1-1; D gene unclear. Germline V CDR1 and CDR2: SGHTA, FQGTGA. V lost 5 bases, J lost 10 bases, and 17 bases lay in between. The CDR3 is 13 residues long. The CDR3 DNA reads as TGTGCCAGCAGCGCCCGAGTTGGAGGGAGAGCTTTCTTT. The encoded protein is CASSARVGGRAFF.

CDR3 in amino acids: CASSLARSGTEAFF. The CDR3 bases are TGTGCCAGCAGCTTGGCCAGATCGGGAACTGAAGCTTTCTTT. J is TRBJ1-1 and V is TRBV5-5; D is unclear. Per the germline V gene, CDR1 is SGHKS and CDR2 is YYEKEE (reference sequence). Trimming removed 0 bases from V and 5 bases from J, with 11 bases in between. The CDR3 sequence is 14 residues long.

V is TRBV6-5 and J is TRBJ2-7; 8 nucleotides match TRBD1. The CDR3 runs to 15 residues. Germline V lookup: CDR1 MNHEY, CDR2 SVGAGI. Trimming took 7 bases from V and 0 from J; bases not matched to a gene: 8. The DNA of the CDR3 is TGTGCCAGCACCCGGGTCGGGACAGGCTCCTACGAGCAGTACTTC. This translates into CASTRVGTGSYEQYF.

The chain links TRBV2 to TRBJ2-1, with 12 positions matching TRBD1. Germline V gene sequence: CDR1 SNHLY, CDR2 FYNNEI. The CDR3 contains 13 residues. Trimming took 7 bases from V and 7 from J; bases not matched to a gene: 2. For the CDR3, the DNA is TGTGCCAGCAAGGGACAGGGGGCTAATGAGCAGTTCTTC. Its translation is CASKGQGANEQFF.

This clone is a singleton in its sample. The rearrangement uses TRBV12-5 and TRBJ1-5, with TRBD1 matching 7 bases. CDR3 size: 16 residues. Trimming took 4 bases from V and 0 from J; bases not matched to a gene: 6. CDR1 is LGHNT, CDR2 FRNRAP, per germline. The CDR3 here is CASGSQGDYSNQPQHF. CDR3 DNA sequence: TGTGCTAGTGGTTCCCAGGGGGACTATAGCAATCAGCCCCAGCATTTT. Variable domain in full (rest from reference TRBV12-5 and TRBJ1-5): DARVTQTPRHKVTEMGQEVTMRCQPILGHNTVFWYRQTMMQGLELLAYFRNRAPLDDSGMPKDRFSAEMPDATLATLKIQPSEPRDSAVYFCASGSQGDYSNQPQHFGDGTRLSIL.

For this clone: One end of the junction fails to match germline, which may point to a read error. The chain recombines TRBV30 with TRBJ2-5; 7 bases are a match to TRBD1. Germline-derived CDR1 and CDR2 are GTSNPN and SVGIG (reference sequence). The CDR3 runs to 15 residues. CDR3 region: CAWSATQGYQETQYF. Written as DNA, the CDR3 is TGTGCTTGGAGTGCCACACAGGGGTACCAAGAGACCCAGTACTTC.

The CDR3: CASSLAGTNSPLHF. CDR3 in DNA: TGCGCCAGCAGCTTGGCTGGGACTAATTCACCCCTCCACTTT. The rearrangement uses TRBV5-1 and TRBJ1-6; possibly TRBD1 for D (5 bases). CDR1 and CDR2 from the germline V gene are SGHRS and YFSETQ. Trimming stripped 0 bases from V and 6 bases from J, with 7 bases between. The CDR3 is 14 amino acids.

This chain links TRBV7-3 with TRBJ2-7; possibly TRBD1 for D (5 bases). Trimming took 2 bases from V and 5 from J, leaving 10 bases between them. The CDR3 is made up of 13 amino acids. Germline lookup yields CDR1 SGHTA and CDR2 FQGTGA. Here the CDR3 reads CASSLQGRDEQYF. The CDR3 bases are TGTGCCAGCAGCTTACAGGGAAGGGACGAGCAGTACTTC.

The count of this clone is one. V gene TRBV6-1 combines with J gene TRBJ1-3; weak D call: TRBD1 (5 bases). Trimming took 1 base from V and 8 from J, leaving 12 bases between them. Germline CDR1 MNHNS, CDR2 SASEGT. The CDR3 runs to 14 residues. The CDR3 DNA is TGTGCCAGCAGTGAAGTCCAGGGTCCGGACACCATATATTTT. Amino acid sequence: CASSEVQGPDTIYF.

The chain combines TRBV9 with TRBJ1-6; D is unclear. Germline assignment: CDR1 SGDLS and CDR2 YYNGEE. Trimming left V 7 bases short and J 3 bases short, with 11 bases between. The CDR3 has 14 amino acids. The CDR3 spells CASAREGYNSPLHF. The DNA of the CDR3 is TGTGCCAGCGCCCGGGAGGGCTATAATTCACCCCTCCACTTT.

The gene calls are TRBV6-5 and TRBJ1-1, with 10 bases lining up with TRBD1. The junction had 2 bases not matched to a gene; V was cut back by 6 bases and J by 1 base. This CDR3 is built from 14 residues. Germline CDR1 is MNHEY and CDR2 is SVGAGI. DNA for the CDR3: TGTGCCAGCAGGGGGGACAGGGGGAACACTGAAGCTTTCTTT. Protein: CASRGDRGNTEAFF.

The chain carries TRBV7-9 and TRBJ2-7; no definite D call. This CDR3 region has 14 residues. Germline V CDR1 and CDR2: SEHNR, FQNEAQ (reference sequence). V gave up 0 bases and J gave up 5 bases, with 11 bases separating them. The CDR3 spells CASSLAHRSDEQYF. The CDR3 region has the DNA TGTGCCAGCAGCTTAGCCCACCGGTCAGACGAGCAGTACTTC.

V usage is TRBV5-6 and J usage is TRBJ2-7; TRBD2 agrees at 12 bases. Germline CDR1 and CDR2: SGHDT and YYEEEE. CDR3 length: 17 residues. The V gene end was trimmed by 4 bases and the J gene end by 2 bases; junction bases not matched to a gene: 10. The CDR3 protein is CASSETSGGPLTYEQYF. CDR3 in DNA: TGTGCCAGCAGCGAGACTAGCGGGGGACCCTTAACCTACGAGCAGTACTTC.

This chain uses TRBV14 with TRBJ1-2, with D possibly TRBD1 on 6 matching bases. The CDR3 runs 16 residues. Between the trimmed V and J ends, which lost 0 bases and 8 bases, there was a span of 19 bases. The germline V gene has CDR1 SGHDN and CDR2 FVKESK. CDR3 protein: CASSQEGAGPWRGYTF. The DNA for the CDR3 is TGTGCCAGCAGCCAAGAGGGGGCCGGACCCTGGCGGGGCTACACCTTC.

V gene TRBV11-2 combines with J gene TRBJ1-5; D might be TRBD1 (6 bases). V lost 2 bases, J lost 7 bases, and 9 bases lay in between. The germline gives CDR1 SGHAT, CDR2 FQNNGV. CDR3 length: 13 residues. CDR3 sequence: CASSLTGNQPQHF. In DNA form, the CDR3 reads TGTGCCAGCAGCTTAACAGGGAACCAGCCCCAGCATTTT.

The rearrangement links TRBV5-1 to TRBJ2-7; 8 bases are shared with TRBD1. This CDR3 contains 15 residues. Germline V lookup: CDR1 SGHRS, CDR2 YFSETQ. With V trimmed by 4 bases and J by 0 bases, 6 bases remained unmatched. CDR3 in DNA: TGCGCCAGCAGCGCCAGACAGGGGATCTCCTACGAGCAGTACTTC. This sequence encodes CASSARQGISYEQYF. Full variable domain (rest looked up from reference TRBV5-1 and TRBJ2-7): KAGVTQTPRYLIKTRGQQVTLSCSPISGHRSVSWYQQTPGQGLQFLFEYFSETQRNKGNFPGRFSGRQFSNSRSEMNVSTLELGDSALYLCASSARQGISYEQYFGPGTRLTVT.

V is TRBV6-4 and J is TRBJ1-5, with D hard to call. From germline, CDR1 is MRHNA and CDR2 SNTAGT. Trimming pared 4 bases from V and 1 base from J, leaving 5 bases between. The CDR3 covers 13 residues. The CDR3 DNA follows: TGTGCCAGCAGTGCGGACAGCAATCAGCCCCAGCATTTT. Translating gives CASSADSNQPQHF.

The V gene is TRBV9, the J gene TRBJ1-2; 8 nucleotides agree with TRBD1. Germline V gives CDR1 SGDLS, CDR2 YYNGEE. Trimming removed 3 bases from V and 7 bases from J; junction bases left unmatched: 8. The CDR3 is 14 amino acids. In DNA, the CDR3 is TGTGCCAGCAGCGCGAGTGACAGGGGAAGTGGCTACACCTTC. Translating it yields CASSASDRGSGYTF.

The chain recombines TRBV4-2 with TRBJ1-2, with TRBD1 matching over 7 bases. The CDR3 loop spans 15 amino acids. CDR1 is LGHNA and CDR2 is YNFKEQ in the germline V gene. With 1 base clipped from V and 8 bases from J, the junction kept 10 bases outside the gene matches. CDR3 region: CASSQVLAGGPGYTF. For the CDR3, the DNA is TGTGCCAGCAGCCAAGTTTTGGCAGGGGGACCCGGCTACACCTTC.

The chain is built from TRBV7-2 and TRBJ2-7; possibly TRBD1 for D (6 bases). The CDR3 covers 15 residues. CDR1 and CDR2 (germline): SGHTA, FQGNSA. The ends were cut back, 5 bases at V and 0 bases at J, with 14 bases in the middle. The CDR3, as DNA: TGTGCCAGCAGCCGCCCCAGGGGAAACTCCTACGAGCAGTACTTC. It encodes CASSRPRGNSYEQYF.

The chain joins TRBV11-2 to TRBJ2-7; TRBD1 aligns across 8 bases. Germline V CDR1 and CDR2: SGHAT, FQNNGV. The CDR3 is 15 amino acids. After removal of 1 base from V and 3 bases from J, the junction contained 5 bases not matched to a gene. The CDR3 bases are TGTGCCAGCAGCTTAGGGGACAGGTGGGGCTACGAGCAGTACTTC. Protein product: CASSLGDRWGYEQYF.

This chain uses TRBV6-4 with TRBJ1-1; a weak D match, TRBD1 (5 bases). The germline CDR1 and CDR2 sequences are MRHNA and SNTAGT. The CDR3 length is 13 residues. V lost 6 bases, J lost 2 bases, and 10 bases lay in between. The CDR3 coding sequence is TGTGCCAGCAGCGTGACAGATAACACTGAAGCTTTCTTT. Its protein is CASSVTDNTEAFF.

The chain links TRBV3-1 (or the pseudogene TRBV3-2) to TRBJ1-4; TRBD1 might be the D (5 bases). V dropped 2 bases and J dropped 7 bases, with 11 bases sitting between them. The CDR3 runs 14 residues. Germline lookup yields CDR1 LGHDT and CDR2 YNNKEL (reference sequence). CDR3 region: CASSQTGRGEKLFF. The DNA of the CDR3 is TGTGCCAGCAGCCAAACCGGGAGGGGTGAAAAACTGTTTTTT.

This clone came up once. The J gene is TRBJ1-4, the V gene TRBV2, with 9 nucleotides matching TRBD1. The V gene end was trimmed by 1 base and the J gene end by 8 bases; junction bases not matched to a gene: 2. The CDR3 consists of 14 residues. Per germline, CDR1 SNHLY and CDR2 FYNNEI. The DNA for the CDR3 is TGTGCCAGCAGTGAAGGGACAGGGGACGAAAAACTGTTTTTT. Its protein product is CASSEGTGDEKLFF.

This chain uses TRBV3-1 (or the pseudogene TRBV3-2) with TRBJ2-5, with 11 bases identical to TRBD2. The trim removed 4 bases at V and 4 bases at J, leaving 5 bases unmatched. CDR3 length equals 15 residues. Germline CDR1 LGHDT, CDR2 YNNKEL (reference sequence). The CDR3 is CASSPPSGGLETQYF. The DNA of the CDR3 is TGTGCCAGCAGCCCACCTAGCGGGGGGTTAGAGACCCAGTACTTC.

The CDR3 loop is CASSVAGGVNTEAFF. The CDR3 coding sequence is TGCGCCAGCAGCGTCGCAGGGGGCGTGAACACTGAAGCTTTCTTT. The chain couples TRBV5-1 to TRBJ1-1; 8 bases fit TRBD1. The V and J ends lost 4 bases and 0 bases, in that order; junction bases with no gene match: 5. The CDR3 has 15 amino acids. The germline gives CDR1 SGHRS, CDR2 YFSETQ.

The V gene is TRBV6-4, the J gene TRBJ1-1, with D unresolved. This CDR3 contains 13 residues. Germline V gene lookup returns CDR1 MRHNA and CDR2 SNTAGT. The V end was cut by 2 bases, the J end by 2 bases, with 6 bases between. In DNA, the CDR3 is TGTGCCAGCAGTGACAGCCGTAACACTGAAGCTTTCTTT. Translating it yields CASSDSRNTEAFF.

This clone turned up a few times. The CDR3 nucleotides read TGCGCCAGCAGCTTGGGACAGATGAACACTGAAGCTTTCTTT. Its protein product is CASSLGQMNTEAFF. V and J are TRBV5-1 and TRBJ1-1, with D possibly matching TRBD1 (5 bases). V lost 0 bases and J 0 bases, leaving 6 bases between the germline ends. The CDR3 loop spans 14 amino acids. Germline V gene lookup returns CDR1 SGHRS and CDR2 YFSETQ.